The rows below give T cell receptor beta chains drawn from one sample of a study of T cell changes during pregnancy in multiple sclerosis. Clones were read by immunoSEQ multiplex PCR, and TCRdb kept only the in-frame ones, dropping some. The data contain tens of thousands of clones, under 95% of them singletons. This specimen consisted of CD8+ T cells from peripheral blood mononuclear cells, obtained in the second trimester of pregnancy. These receptors were collected from a female donor with multiple sclerosis, enrolled in a pregnancy study. CDR3s include the opening cysteine and the closing phenylalanine or tryptophan. Fields, in order: V gene, CDR3 protein.

TRBV19 CASSIFWGGSYEQYF
TRBV29-1 CSLRTGLGNEQFF
TRBV7-9 CASSPSEGGSYNEQFF
TRBV5-1 CASSLGQGAPGANVLTF
TRBV30 CAWSVQGPGEQYF
TRBV6-4 CASSETERNTEAFF
TRBV27 CASSLGNNYGYTF
TRBV13 CASSLGEDSWADGYTF
TRBV5-5 CASSFSGRYQETQYF
TRBV9 CASSVEWGANTGELFF
TRBV4-1 CASSGTGDTGELFF
TRBV5-4 CASSLQAGSYNEQFF
TRBV7-9 CASATGGRYEQYF
TRBV7-9 CASSFGGLVYEQYF
TRBV7-7 CASSLARQGSSVTGELFF